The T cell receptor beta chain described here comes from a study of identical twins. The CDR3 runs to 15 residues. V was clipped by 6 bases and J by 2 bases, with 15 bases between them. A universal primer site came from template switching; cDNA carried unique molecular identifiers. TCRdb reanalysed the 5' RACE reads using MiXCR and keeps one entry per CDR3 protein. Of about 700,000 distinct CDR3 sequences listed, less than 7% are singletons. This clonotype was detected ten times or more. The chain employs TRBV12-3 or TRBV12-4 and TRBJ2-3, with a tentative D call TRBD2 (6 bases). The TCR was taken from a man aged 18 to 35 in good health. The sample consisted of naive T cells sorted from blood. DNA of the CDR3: TGTGCCAGCAGCTTACTGGCGGGATCCACAGATACGCAGTATTTT. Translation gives CASSLLAGSTDTQYF.